The clone carrying this TCR beta chain has more than one count but fewer than ten. The sample is drawn from a study of regulatory T cells in long-lasting Graves disease. Arm-PCR of CDR3 regions and iRepertoire HTBI primers were used to build TCR beta libraries. TCRdb processed the multiplex PCR reads anew with MiXCR; each CDR3 protein has one entry. The sample lists under 800,000 distinct CDR3 sequences, under 20% seen once, with 15% to 20% in the top ten. Time point defined: newly diagnosed GD, antithyroid drugs for less than 3 months. Scientists built the TCR library using RNA that was extracted from PBMCs. These same records also appear under a second study, on T cells in Graves' hyperthyroidism and ophthalmopathy. That work states: HTBI primers drove first-round RT-PCR of the TCR CDR3. From stable hyperthyroidism, ophthalmopathy was set apart by a 13 V-J model.

The specimen was peripheral blood mononuclear cells (PBMCs), collected at new diagnosis, from a patient treated with antithyroid drugs. This TCR was recovered from a woman under 40 with Graves disease.

CDR3 residues: CASSSSSGSTKFF. The CDR3 nucleotides read TGTGCCAGCAGCTCGTCTAGCGGGAGCACGAAGTTCTTC. The V and J genes are TRBV7-3 and TRBJ2-1; 10 bases fit TRBD2. Unmatched junction bases numbered 8, after V lost 4 bases and J lost 14 bases. CDR3 size: 13 residues. Germline loops: CDR1 SGHTA, CDR2 FQGTGA.